A single TCR beta chain is shown here with its context. The method was immunoSEQ multiplex PCR; TCRdb's version includes in-frame clones alone and lacks a portion of them. Of hundreds of thousands of clones listed, around 92% are singletons. These data originate in a study of blood T cell repertoires in COVID-19. Germline values: CDR1 LNHDA, CDR2 SQIVND (reference sequence). This CDR3 has 16 amino acids. V was shortened by 3 bases and J by 0 bases, with 12 bases between the two germline ends. The sample consisted of peripheral blood. The source of this sequence is a woman under 40 with COVID-19, enrolled during active disease. The gene calls are TRBV19 and TRBJ1-5; D possibly corresponds to TRBD1 (5 bases). The CDR3 sequence: CASSIPRAFSNQPQHF. CDR3 sequence (DNA): TGTGCCAGTAGTATCCCCAGGGCCTTTAGCAATCAGCCCCAGCATTTT.